This TCR beta chain was documented in a study of T-cell memory formation after mild COVID-19. Findings of the study overall: Contracting clones localized mainly to CM and EM when CD4+ and mainly to EMRA when CD8+. Researchers found some responding clones in pre-infection memory, a sign that cross-reactive memory joined.

This clonotype was detected a few times. The antigen is unknown. Germline loops: CDR1 SNHLY, CDR2 FYNNEI. The CDR3 totals 12 residues. After removal of 5 bases from V and 9 bases from J, the junction contained 2 bases not matched to a gene. From 5'RACE with constant-segment primers came TCR alpha and TCR beta cDNA libraries that carried sample barcodes and UMIs. TCRdb reprocessed the 5' RACE reads via MiXCR and lists one record per CDR3 protein. The table includes approximately 210,000 distinct CDR3 sequences, 10% detected once. Sequencing input: PBMCs or a T cell subset sorted from them (not recorded which). The genes are TRBV2 and TRBJ2-1; 9 nucleotides line up with TRBD1. The clonotype originates from a man between 18 and 35 years old who had mild COVID-19 (a few samples of this study predate the infection). Cell type and time point are not known. The CDR3 region is CASSRQGGEQFF. CDR3 sequence (DNA): TGTGCCAGCAGTCGACAGGGGGGTGAGCAGTTCTTC.